The rows below give T cell receptor beta chains drawn from one sample of a study of early T cells in non-severe SARS-CoV-2 infection. TCRdb itself ran the 5' RACE reads through MiXCR, one entry per CDR3 protein. This repertoire shows 80,000 to 95,000 distinct CDR3 sequences, roughly 15% found once; its top ten account for about 0.59%. Sequences were obtained from whole blood. These receptors originate from an adult who was a healthcare worker with PCR-confirmed SARS-CoV-2 infection or an uninfected control (not recorded which). The CDR3 runs from the conserved cysteine through the conserved F or W. The order of the fields is D gene, clone size, V gene, J gene, CDR3 DNA, CDR3 protein. D genes are given only for firm matches. Size values are once, few and many counts, or a class for expanded clones, and some rows have none.

NA	many	TRBV20-1	TRBJ2-6	TGCAGTGCTAGAGATCTGGGGGCCAACGTCCTGACTTTC	CSARDLGANVLTF
NA	NA	TRBV7-2	TRBJ2-2	TGTGCCAGCAGCTTGCAGCTGGGACATAGCTCCGGGGAGCTGTTTTTT	CASSLQLGHSSGELFF
NA	NA	TRBV5-1	TRBJ1-1	TGCGCCAGCAGCACGGGACACCCGAACACTGAAGCTTTCTTT	CASSTGHPNTEAFF
NA	few	TRBV18	TRBJ2-1	TGTGCCAGCTCACCACCCCGGGCCACTACCACCTACAATGAGCAGTTCTTC	CASSPPRATTTYNEQFF
NA	NA	TRBV4-1	TRBJ2-1	TGCGCCAGCAGCCAAGTTAGAGGGAGCTCCTACAATGAGCAGTTCTTC	CASSQVRGSSYNEQFF
NA	NA	TRBV3-1	TRBJ2-5	TGTGCCAGCAGCCAAGTACCAACACTCCAAGAGACCCAGTACTTC	CASSQVPTLQETQYF
NA	NA	TRBV18	TRBJ2-1	TGTGCCAGCTCACCACCAATCGGCAGCACCTACAATGAGCAGTTCTTC	CASSPPIGSTYNEQFF
TRBD1	NA	TRBV25-1	TRBJ2-5	TGTGCCAGCAGTGAAAGGGGGCAGGCCCAGTACTTC	CASSERGQAQYF
NA	many	TRBV6-2/TRBV6-3	TRBJ1-5	TGTGCCAGCATCAGGACCCCGGGAGGCAATCAGCCCCAGCATTTT	CASIRTPGGNQPQHF
TRBD2	few	TRBV7-2	TRBJ2-3	TGTGCCAGCAGCCCCCAAACTAGCGGGGGTTCAGATACGCAGTATTTT	CASSPQTSGGSDTQYF
NA	many	TRBV18	TRBJ2-1	TGTGCCAGCTCACCCCCCGCGGCTGGCTACAATGAGCAGTTCTTC	CASSPPAAGYNEQFF
NA	few	TRBV4-1	TRBJ2-3	TGCGCCAGCAGCCAAGTCTCTCTTAGGGGTTCCACAGATACGCAGTATTTT	CASSQVSLRGSTDTQYF
NA	NA	TRBV5-4	TRBJ1-1	TGTGCCAGCAGCTTGACAGGGTCTGAAGCTTTCTTT	CASSLTGSEAFF
NA	NA	TRBV20-1	TRBJ2-1	TGCAGTGCTAAGCCTGGCCCCCTGACGCACAATGAGCAGTTCTTC	CSAKPGPLTHNEQFF
TRBD1	many	TRBV7-3	TRBJ2-5	TGTGCCAGCAGCTTATACAGGGGGCCTCAAGAGACCCAGTACTTC	CASSLYRGPQETQYF
NA	NA	TRBV12-5	TRBJ2-3	TGTGCTAGTGGTTTGGGCAGCACAGATACGCAGTATTTT	CASGLGSTDTQYF
NA	many	TRBV7-2	TRBJ1-3	TGTGCCAGCAGCTTAGGCTCCCGAGCCGGAAACACCATATATTTT	CASSLGSRAGNTIYF